A selection of T cell receptor beta chains follows, all from one sample in a study of T-cell memory formation after mild COVID-19. From the 5' RACE reads, TCRdb called clonotypes with MiXCR, one entry per CDR3 protein. The sample lists fewer than 300,000 distinct CDR3 sequences; approximately 15% were seen once. Sequencing input: PBMCs or a T cell subset sorted from them (not recorded which). These receptors all stem from a young man who had mild COVID-19 (a few samples of this study predate the infection). Cell type and time point are not known. Each CDR3 is given with its conserved first and last residue. Each record gives: V gene, J gene, CDR3 protein.

TRBV29-1	TRBJ2-7	CSVSGTETYEQYF
TRBV20-1	TRBJ1-2	CSARVLPLGGYTF
TRBV4-2	TRBJ1-1	CASRLQENTEAFF
TRBV7-9	TRBJ2-7	CASSSRGRQGRSYEQYF
TRBV12-3/TRBV12-4	TRBJ2-7	CASRLAGASSYEQYF
TRBV6-5	TRBJ1-5	CASTAGRGGQPQHF
TRBV7-2	TRBJ2-1	CASSPTSGGEQFF
TRBV7-9	TRBJ1-1	CASSFSYGGPRTEAFF
TRBV20-1	TRBJ2-5	CSAFRTGAETQYF
TRBV29-1	TRBJ2-1	CSVHHGYEQFF
TRBV10-3	TRBJ1-2	CAIHHSNRDGYGYTF
TRBV4-1	TRBJ2-1	CASSQEDSWGPAYNEQFF
TRBV5-1	TRBJ2-3	CASSSNAGTGVDTQYF
TRBV20-1	TRBJ1-5	CSARDRIFGQPQHF
TRBV20-1	TRBJ2-7	CSARAHNGAYEQYF
TRBV4-3	TRBJ2-6	CASSQATGGTSGANVLTF
TRBV5-1	TRBJ2-2	CASEKDNTGELFF
TRBV30	TRBJ1-6	CAWGGHSPLHF
TRBV20-1	TRBJ1-2	CSAMIPNYGYTF
TRBV5-1	TRBJ1-4	CASSTQGATNEKLFF
TRBV21-1	TRBJ2-5	CASSKVLGQGFQETQYF
TRBV30	TRBJ2-6	CAWGLTGGANVLTF
TRBV24-1	TRBJ1-2	CATSDRTGGPILGGYTF
TRBV15	TRBJ2-7	CATSHRGSEQYF
TRBV6-2/TRBV6-3	TRBJ2-3	CASSSGGTAYF
TRBV14	TRBJ1-3	CASSQGDFGNTIYF
TRBV28	TRBJ2-3	CASSRGQSGDTQYF
TRBV19	TRBJ2-7	CASSMGSGRWYEQYF
TRBV12-3/TRBV12-4	TRBJ1-2	CASRTTGGGGYTF
TRBV6-2/TRBV6-3	TRBJ2-3	CASSRPPGGGADTQYF
TRBV7-8	TRBJ2-5	CASSFGTGQETQYF
TRBV6-1	TRBJ1-1	CASSEWRQTNTEAFF
TRBV28	TRBJ2-3	CASRSVTDTQYF
TRBV5-1	TRBJ1-2	CASSRGTGSHYGYTF
TRBV6-5	TRBJ2-7	CASRRQHLSYEQYF
TRBV7-9	TRBJ1-6	CASSPIPYNSPLHF
TRBV4-1	TRBJ1-4	CASSAGTGGWKTNEKLFF
TRBV4-3	TRBJ2-7	CASSQDPSGGYEQYF
TRBV4-1	TRBJ1-4	CASSQDRFVLIGQGPEKLFF